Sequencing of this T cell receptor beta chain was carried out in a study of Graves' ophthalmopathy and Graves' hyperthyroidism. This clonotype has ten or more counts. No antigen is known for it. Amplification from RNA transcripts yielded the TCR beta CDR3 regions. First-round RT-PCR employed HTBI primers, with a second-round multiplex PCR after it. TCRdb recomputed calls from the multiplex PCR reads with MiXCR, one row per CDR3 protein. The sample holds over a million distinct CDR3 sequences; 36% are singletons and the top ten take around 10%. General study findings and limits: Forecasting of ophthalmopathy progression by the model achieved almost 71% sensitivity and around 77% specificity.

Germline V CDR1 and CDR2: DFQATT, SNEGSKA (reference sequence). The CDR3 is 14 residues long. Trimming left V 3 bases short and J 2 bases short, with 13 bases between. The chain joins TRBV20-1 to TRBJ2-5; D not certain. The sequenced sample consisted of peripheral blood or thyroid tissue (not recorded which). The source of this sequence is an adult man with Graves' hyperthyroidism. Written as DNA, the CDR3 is TGCAGTGCTAGTATTCTAGTAGATCAAGAGACCCAGTACTTC. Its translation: CSASILVDQETQYF.